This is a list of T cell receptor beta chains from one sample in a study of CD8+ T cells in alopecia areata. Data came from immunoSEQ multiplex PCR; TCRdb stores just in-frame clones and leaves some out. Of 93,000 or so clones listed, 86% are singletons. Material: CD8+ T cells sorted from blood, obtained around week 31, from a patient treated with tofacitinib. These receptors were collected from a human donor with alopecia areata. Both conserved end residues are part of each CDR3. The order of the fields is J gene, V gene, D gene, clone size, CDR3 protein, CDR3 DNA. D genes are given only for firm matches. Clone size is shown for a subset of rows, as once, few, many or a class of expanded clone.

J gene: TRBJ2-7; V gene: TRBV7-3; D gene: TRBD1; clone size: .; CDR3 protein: CASSLTAGGSYEQYF; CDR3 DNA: TGTGCCAGCAGCTTAACGGCAGGGGGATCCTACGAGCAGTACTTC
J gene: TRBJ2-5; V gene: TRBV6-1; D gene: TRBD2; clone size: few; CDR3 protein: CASSWTSVQETQYF; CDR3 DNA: TGTGCCAGCAGCTGGACTAGCGTTCAAGAGACCCAGTACTTC
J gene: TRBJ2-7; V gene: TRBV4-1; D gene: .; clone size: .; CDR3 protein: CASKPPASEQYF; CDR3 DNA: TGCGCCAGCAAGCCGCCCGCGAGCGAGCAGTACTTC
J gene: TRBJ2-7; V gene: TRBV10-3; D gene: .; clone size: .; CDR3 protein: CAISESELSYEQYF; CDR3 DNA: TGTGCCATCAGTGAGTCGGAGCTATCCTACGAGCAGTACTTC
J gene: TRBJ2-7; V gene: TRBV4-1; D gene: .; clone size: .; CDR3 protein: CASSHGRDNFEQYF; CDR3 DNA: TGCGCCAGCAGTCACGGCAGGGATAATTTCGAGCAGTACTTC
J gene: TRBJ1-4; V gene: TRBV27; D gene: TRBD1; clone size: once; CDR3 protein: CASSLGTGSEKLFF; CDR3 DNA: TGTGCCAGCAGTTTAGGGACAGGATCGGAAAAACTGTTTTTT
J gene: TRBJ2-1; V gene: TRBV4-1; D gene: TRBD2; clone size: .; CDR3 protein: CASSPEIAGYNEQFF; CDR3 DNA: TGCGCCAGCAGCCCGGAGATAGCGGGCTACAATGAGCAGTTCTTC
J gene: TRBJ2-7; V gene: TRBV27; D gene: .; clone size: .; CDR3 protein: CASSPAGGTHEQYF; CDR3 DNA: TGTGCCAGCAGTCCTGCCGGAGGGACACACGAGCAGTACTTC
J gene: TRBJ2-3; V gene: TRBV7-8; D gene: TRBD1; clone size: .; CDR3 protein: CASSLALFISGQSTDTQYF; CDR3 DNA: TGTGCCAGCAGCTTAGCGCTGTTTATTTCGGGACAGAGCACAGATACGCAGTATTTT
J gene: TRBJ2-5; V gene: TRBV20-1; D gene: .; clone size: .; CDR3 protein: CSALQETQYF; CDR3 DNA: TGCAGTGCTCTACAAGAGACCCAGTACTTC
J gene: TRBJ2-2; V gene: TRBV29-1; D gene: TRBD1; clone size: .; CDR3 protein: CSGEQGAAGTGELFF; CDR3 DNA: TGCAGCGGGGAACAGGGGGCTGCGGGCACCGGGGAGCTGTTTTTT
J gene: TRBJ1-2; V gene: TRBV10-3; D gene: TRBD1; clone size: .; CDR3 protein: CAISDVYPGQVDYTF; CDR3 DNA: TGTGCCATCAGTGACGTCTACCCGGGACAGGTCGACTACACCTTC
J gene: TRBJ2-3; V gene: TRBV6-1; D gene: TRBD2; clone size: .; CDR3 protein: CASSGLAGTQYF; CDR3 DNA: TGTGCCAGCAGTGGACTAGCGGGTACGCAGTATTTT
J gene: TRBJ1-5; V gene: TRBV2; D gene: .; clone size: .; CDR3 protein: CASSGEWRSNQPQHF; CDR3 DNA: TGTGCCAGCAGTGGGGAGTGGCGTAGCAATCAGCCCCAGCATTTT
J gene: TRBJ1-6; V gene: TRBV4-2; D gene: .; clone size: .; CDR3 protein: CASSQGGTVNSPLHF; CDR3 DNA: TGTGCCAGCAGCCAAGGTGGGACGGTTAATTCACCCCTCCACTTT
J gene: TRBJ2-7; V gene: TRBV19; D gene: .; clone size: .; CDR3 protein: CASSIDSSPYEQYF; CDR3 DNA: TGTGCCAGTAGTATCGACAGTTCGCCCTACGAGCAGTACTTC